This T cell receptor beta chain comes out of a study of patients and donors after allogeneic stem cell transplantation. V lost 2 bases to trimming and J lost 5 bases; unmatched junction nucleotides: 5. The CDR3 loop spans 16 amino acids. CDR1 is MNHEY and CDR2 is SMNVEV in the germline V gene (reference sequence). TCRdb redid the calling of the RT-PCR reads with MiXCR, one entry per CDR3 protein. The table lists about 960,000 distinct CDR3 sequences, about a sixth of them singletons, with under 6.5% in the top ten. The chain joins TRBV27 to TRBJ2-5; TRBD2 aligns across 13 bases. The sequence was obtained from a human donor who was either an allogeneic HSCT recipient or a stem cell or donor lymphocyte infusion donor (not recorded which). It is not recorded whose cells these are; they may come from a transplant donor. Sequenced sample: blood, either unsorted or a sorted T cell fraction (not recorded which). The CDR3 DNA reads TGTGCCAGCAGTTTAACGGGACTAGCGGGGACGGAGACCCAGTACTTC. This codes for CASSLTGLAGTETQYF.